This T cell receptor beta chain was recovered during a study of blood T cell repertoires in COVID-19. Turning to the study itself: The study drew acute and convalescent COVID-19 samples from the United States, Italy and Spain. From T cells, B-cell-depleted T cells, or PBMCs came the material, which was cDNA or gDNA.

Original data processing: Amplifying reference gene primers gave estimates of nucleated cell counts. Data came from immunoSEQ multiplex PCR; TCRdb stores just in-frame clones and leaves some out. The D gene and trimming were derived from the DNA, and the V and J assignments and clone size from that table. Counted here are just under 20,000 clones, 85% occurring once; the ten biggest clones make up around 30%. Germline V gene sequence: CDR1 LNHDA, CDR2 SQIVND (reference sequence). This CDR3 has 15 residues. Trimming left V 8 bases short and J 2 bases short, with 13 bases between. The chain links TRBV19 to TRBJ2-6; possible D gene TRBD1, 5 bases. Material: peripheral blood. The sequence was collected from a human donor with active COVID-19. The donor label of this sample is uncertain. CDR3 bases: TGTGCCAGTGAAAAGGGGTCAGCTGGGGCCAACGTCCTGACTTTC. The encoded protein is CASEKGSAGANVLTF. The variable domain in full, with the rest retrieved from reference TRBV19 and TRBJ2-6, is DGGITQSPKYLFRKEGQNVTLSCEQNLNHDAMYWYRQDPGQGLRLIYYSQIVNDFQKGDIAEGYSVSREKKESFPLTVTSAQKNPTAFYLCASEKGSAGANVLTFGAGSRLTVL.